Shown below are 30 T cell receptor beta chains from a single sample sequenced in a study of CD8 T cells in Susac syndrome (dated by TCRdb to the late 2010s). The protocol used for the library was the immunoSEQ multiplex PCR assay. RNA was extracted with the RNeasy kit and 0.5 to 1 ug was reverse transcribed using random hexamers. TCRdb itself trimmed the public reads at Q25 with fastp, ran MiXCR and retained productive beta chains. Rows are unified per CDR3 protein, each entry keeping the most common DNA and genes. This sample holds about 300,000 distinct CDR3 sequences; almost 85% were observed only once. The top ten clones comprise around 0.2% of the sample. The sequencing sample was made of CD8+ T cells from PBMCs. These receptors were collected from a human donor with multiple sclerosis.

The chain employs TRBV14 and TRBJ1-1; no firm D call. The CDR3 covers 13 residues. CDR1 is SGHDN and CDR2 is FVKESK in the germline V gene. Trimming removed 1 base at V and 7 bases at J, with 10 bases between. The CDR3 DNA follows: TGTGCCAGCAGCCAAGGATATGGGGTTGAAGCTTTCTTT. This sequence encodes CASSQGYGVEAFF.

V is TRBV6-2 or TRBV6-3 and J is TRBJ1-5, with D unclear. The CDR3 consists of 15 residues. CDR1 and CDR2 from the germline V gene are MNHEY and SVGEGT. V was cut by 3 bases and J by 1 base, with 10 bases left in between. The CDR3 DNA reads TGTGCCAGCAGTTATTGGCTGGTGAGCAATCAGCCCCAGCATTTT. Encoded protein: CASSYWLVSNQPQHF.

This clonotype occurred once. V and J are TRBV20-1 and TRBJ2-7; D is possibly TRBD1 or TRBD2 (5 bases each). The CDR3 has 13 amino acids. The V gene's germline CDR1 is DFQATT and CDR2 SNEGSKA (reference sequence). The germline V and J ends were trimmed by 4 bases and 3 bases, with 13 bases remaining between them. CDR3 in amino acids: CSAIRDGFYEQYF. The CDR3 region has the DNA TGCAGTGCTATACGGGACGGATTCTACGAGCAGTACTTC.

The chain has TRBV29-1 and TRBJ2-1, with D perhaps being TRBD1 or TRBD2 (5 bases each). Between the trimmed V and J ends, which lost 3 bases and 4 bases, there was a span of 16 bases. Germline lookup yields CDR1 SQVTM and CDR2 ANQGSEA. The length of the CDR3 is 15 residues. CDR3: CSVDPIRGGYNEQFF. Written as DNA, the CDR3 is TGCAGCGTTGATCCCATTAGGGGCGGGTACAATGAGCAGTTCTTC.

In nucleotides, the CDR3 is TGTGCCAGTGAGACAGGGATAGGCGGCTACACCTTC. It translates to CASETGIGGYTF. The rearrangement uses TRBV19 and TRBJ1-2, with TRBD1 matching over 7 bases. Germline V gene lookup returns CDR1 LNHDA and CDR2 SQIVND (reference sequence). V trimming: 8 bases; J trimming: 8 bases; junction bases outside the gene matches: 8. The CDR3 runs to 12 residues.

This sequence joins TRBV5-1 and TRBJ1-1; perhaps TRBD1 as D (5 bases). From germline, CDR1 is SGHRS and CDR2 YFSETQ. The CDR3 length is 14 residues. V gave up 4 bases and J gave up 3 bases, with 13 bases separating them. This CDR3 is CASSPGGGYTEAFF. Here the CDR3 DNA reads TGCGCCAGCAGCCCCGGCGGGGGTTACACTGAAGCTTTCTTT.

The rearrangement joins TRBV4-3 to TRBJ1-2; 8 nucleotides line up with TRBD1. J was trimmed by 5 bases and V by 4 bases; bases with no gene match: 12. The CDR3 runs 16 residues. Germline lookup yields CDR1 LGHNA and CDR2 YSLEER. The CDR3 protein is CASSPSPDRVGYGYTF. CDR3 nucleotide sequence: TGCGCCAGCAGCCCTTCCCCGGACAGGGTCGGGTATGGCTACACCTTC.

This clonotype occurred a few times. The chain uses TRBV30 and TRBJ2-2; TRBD2 might be the D (5 bases). The V gene's germline CDR1 is GTSNPN and CDR2 SVGIG (reference sequence). V was clipped by 8 bases and J by 7 bases, with 17 bases between them. This CDR3 contains 13 residues. In DNA form, the CDR3 reads TGTGCCGGCCAGCCGGGGAGCGGCGGGGAGCTGTTTTTT. As protein: CAGQPGSGGELFF.

Concerning this clonotype: At one end the junction does not follow the germline gene, possibly because of a read error. The genes are TRBV7-7 and TRBJ2-5; weak D call: TRBD2 (6 bases). Germline loops: CDR1 SSHAT, CDR2 FNYEAQ (reference sequence). The CDR3 length is 17 residues. The CDR3 nucleotides read TGTGCTAGCAGACTAGGGACTCTTGCCCACCCCCCAGAGACCCAGTACTTC. This codes for CASRLGTLAHPPETQYF.

This chain links TRBV10-3 with TRBJ1-4; D not resolved. The CDR3 is made up of 16 amino acids. The germline V gene has CDR1 ENHRY and CDR2 SYGVKD. The V and J ends lost 2 bases and 2 bases respectively, with 12 bases between them. CDR3 nucleotide sequence: TGTGCCATCAGTGAGGGGCCCGCCGGGACTAATGAAAAACTGTTTTTT. As protein: CAISEGPAGTNEKLFF.

The chain uses TRBV20-1 and TRBJ2-7; D may be TRBD2 (6 bases). Germline V lookup: CDR1 DFQATT, CDR2 SNEGSKA (reference sequence). Trimming shortened V by 5 bases and J by 0 bases, and 11 bases separated the two germline ends. CDR3 size: 13 residues. The CDR3 sequence is CSALTRNSYEQYF. The DNA of the CDR3 is TGCAGTGCTTTGACTAGAAACTCCTACGAGCAGTACTTC.

This chain uses TRBV13 with TRBJ2-7; no clear D gene. There are 14 residues in the CDR3. The V and J ends lost 4 bases and 3 bases respectively, with 13 bases between them. The germline V gene encodes CDR1 PRHDT and CDR2 FYEKMQ (reference sequence). The CDR3 DNA follows: TGTGCCAGCAGCTCAGCTCAAGTAGTCTACGAGCAGTACTTC. Translation gives CASSSAQVVYEQYF.

V gene TRBV20-1 combines with J gene TRBJ1-1; D might be TRBD1 (6 bases). The CDR3 spans 16 residues. V was pared by 0 bases and J by 0 bases, with 14 bases between. In germline, CDR1 is DFQATT, CDR2 SNEGSKA (reference sequence). In nucleotides, the CDR3 is TGCAGTGCTAGAGAAGAGGAAGGGGGAATGAACACTGAAGCTTTCTTT. Its translation: CSAREEEGGMNTEAFF.

The rearrangement links TRBV5-4 to TRBJ2-1; 14 nucleotides align to TRBD2. Germline CDR1 reads SGHNT; CDR2 reads YYREEE (reference sequence). The CDR3 has 14 residues. Losses at the gene ends were 4 bases for V and 8 bases for J; bases not matched to a gene: 2. CDR3 protein: CASSGTSGSDEQFF. For the CDR3, the DNA is TGTGCCAGCAGCGGGACTAGCGGGAGCGATGAGCAGTTCTTC.

This chain connects TRBV9 to TRBJ2-2; the D gene is possibly TRBD1 (6 bases). From germline, CDR1 is SGDLS and CDR2 YYNGEE. The CDR3 runs to 16 residues. V shed 3 bases and J shed 0 bases, with 12 bases lying between them. CDR3 sequence: CASSARGIPNTGELFF. The CDR3 coding sequence is TGTGCCAGCAGCGCCAGGGGAATCCCGAACACCGGGGAGCTGTTTTTT.

The chain combines TRBV4-3 with TRBJ2-7; 9 positions agree with TRBD1. The CDR3 spans 16 residues. V trimming: 4 bases; J trimming: 3 bases; junction bases outside the gene matches: 10. Looked up from germline, CDR1 is LGHNA and CDR2 is YSLEER. In nucleotides, the CDR3 is TGCGCCAGCAGCCCAGGAGAACAGGGGGCCCTCTACGAGCAGTACTTC. This codes for CASSPGEQGALYEQYF.

This chain joins TRBV7-9 and TRBJ2-7; D gene unclear. The germline CDR1 and CDR2 sequences are SEHNR and FQNEAQ (reference sequence). CDR3 length: 13 amino acids. Trimming removed 1 base from V and 5 bases from J, with 9 bases in between. CDR3: CASSLDPRNEQYF. In DNA, the CDR3 is TGTGCCAGCAGCTTAGACCCAAGGAACGAGCAGTACTTC.

V gene TRBV4-3 combines with J gene TRBJ1-2; the match to TRBD1 covers 8 bases. The CDR3 consists of 18 residues. V dropped 0 bases and J dropped 2; count of bases not matched to a gene: 11. Germline CDR1 and CDR2: LGHNA and YSLEER. The CDR3 nucleotides read TGCGCCAGCAGCCAAGACCGATTCACAGGGGGGGGAAACTATGGCTACACCTTC. Residues: CASSQDRFTGGGNYGYTF.

The gene calls are TRBV15 and TRBJ1-2, with TRBD1 identical over 12 bases. J lost 5 bases, V lost 5 bases, and 6 bases had no gene match. CDR3 length: 15 amino acids. CDR1 is LNHNV and CDR2 is YYDKDF in the germline V gene (reference sequence). CDR3 region: CATSWGQGAQYGYTF. In DNA, the CDR3 is TGTGCCACCAGCTGGGGACAGGGGGCGCAGTATGGCTACACCTTC.

The chain employs TRBV7-8 and TRBJ1-2, with no clear D. Between the trimmed V and J ends, which lost 8 bases and 4 bases, there was a span of 20 bases. The CDR3 covers 15 residues. Germline values: CDR1 SGHVS, CDR2 FQNEAQ. CDR3 DNA sequence: TGTGCCAGCGGAACTCGGACGCGCGTTGCCTATGGCTACACCTTC. This codes for CASGTRTRVAYGYTF.

The chain couples TRBV20-1 to TRBJ2-7; 9 nucleotides agree with TRBD1. J gave up 4 bases and V 5 bases, and 21 bases lay outside the gene matches. Germline CDR1 DFQATT, CDR2 SNEGSKA (reference sequence). The CDR3 has 18 residues. CDR3 loop: CSAGGGTGLTPILYEQYF. CDR3 bases: TGCAGTGCTGGAGGGGGGACAGGGCTAACACCAATCCTTTACGAGCAGTACTTC.

The chain has TRBV7-2 and TRBJ1-6; D is ambiguous. The CDR3 length is 17 residues. From germline, CDR1 is SGHTA and CDR2 FQGNSA. The V gene lost 8 bases and the J gene lost 0 bases, with 17 bases spanning the gap. The CDR3 DNA reads TGTGCCAGCGCGTTGGACGGGATGGACTCCTATAATTCACCCCTCCACTTT. This translates into CASALDGMDSYNSPLHF.

This clonotype was picked up a small number of times. The CDR3 nucleotides are TGTGCCAGCAGTGGCCACAATCTCTACGAGCAGTACTTC. Protein: CASSGHNLYEQYF. This rearrangement joins TRBV12-3 or TRBV12-4 to TRBJ2-7; D uncertain. CDR3 size: 13 residues. Trimming took off 5 bases at V and 3 bases at J, with 11 bases between the two ends.

This chain uses TRBV7-9 with TRBJ2-1, with 10 bases that match TRBD1. This CDR3 contains 16 residues. Germline lookup yields CDR1 SEHNR and CDR2 FQNEAQ (reference sequence). With V trimmed by 4 bases and J by 7 bases, 10 bases remained unmatched. The CDR3 spells CASSYMTGGFSNEQFF. As DNA, the CDR3 is TGTGCCAGCAGCTACATGACAGGGGGCTTTAGTAATGAGCAGTTCTTC.

The V call is TRBV5-6, the J call TRBJ2-7; 7 nucleotides agree with TRBD1. Germline V gene sequence: CDR1 SGHDT, CDR2 YYEEEE. This CDR3 is 14 amino acids long. V lost 2 bases to trimming and J lost 5 bases; unmatched junction nucleotides: 7. The CDR3 DNA follows: TGTGCCAGCAGCTTACAGGGGTTTCGGCACGAGCAGTACTTC. Translating gives CASSLQGFRHEQYF.

This chain connects TRBV5-1 to TRBJ2-1; the match to TRBD2 covers 13 bases. Germline CDR1 SGHRS, CDR2 YFSETQ. CDR3 length equals 17 residues. J was trimmed by 0 bases and V by 3 bases; bases with no gene match: 3. The CDR3, as DNA: TGCGCCAGCAGCTCATGGACTAGCGGGAGCTCCTACAATGAGCAGTTCTTC. Translation: CASSSWTSGSSYNEQFF.

The gene calls are TRBV9 and TRBJ2-2, with 10 positions matching TRBD2. CDR1 SGDLS and CDR2 YYNGEE come from the germline V gene. The CDR3 contains 16 residues. V shed 4 bases, J shed 1 base, and the junction held 4 bases outside the gene matches. CDR3 amino acids: CASSPRLAGNTGELFF. CDR3 coding DNA: TGTGCCAGCAGCCCGCGACTAGCGGGGAACACCGGGGAGCTGTTTTTT.

This clonotype has a handful of counts. This chain joins TRBV2 and TRBJ2-7; weak D call: TRBD1 (6 bases). The germline CDR1 and CDR2 sequences are SNHLY and FYNNEI. V was shortened by 4 bases and J by 0 bases, with 10 bases between the two germline ends. The CDR3 totals 14 residues. CDR3 coding DNA: TGTGCCAGCAGTGGGGACATGCGCTCCTACGAGCAGTACTTC. Protein product: CASSGDMRSYEQYF.

This CDR3 reads CASSQDGDRFHTQYF. CDR3 DNA: TGCGCCAGCAGCCAAGATGGGGACAGGTTTCATACGCAGTATTTT. This chain connects TRBV4-3 to TRBJ2-3, with 8 positions matching TRBD1. The length of the CDR3 is 15 residues. The trim removed 0 bases at V and 7 bases at J, leaving 6 bases unmatched. Germline V gene data show CDR1 as LGHNA and CDR2 as YSLEER.

This clonotype turned up a few times. The rearrangement uses TRBV19 and TRBJ2-7; 9 nucleotides line up with TRBD2. With 6 bases clipped from V and 4 bases from J, the junction kept 7 bases outside the gene matches. Germline V gene lookup returns CDR1 LNHDA and CDR2 SQIVND (reference sequence). There are 14 residues in the CDR3. The CDR3 loop reads CASSLGLARYEQYF. CDR3 bases: TGTGCCAGTAGCCTCGGACTAGCGAGGTACGAGCAGTACTTC.